The clone carrying this T cell receptor (beta chain) was counted a few times. In germline, CDR1 is SGHTA, CDR2 FQGNSA. The CDR3 contains 15 residues. Trimming removed 1 base at V and 6 bases at J, with 15 bases between. The assay was immunoSEQ multiplex PCR, and TCRdb's table has in-frame clones only and misses some. Altogether several thousand clones are present, around 30% being singletons, with the ten largest covering roughly 3.9%. Sorted cells were CFSE-low CD3+CD4+ or CD3+CD8+ proliferating responders. This entry belongs to a study of graft-versus-host responses after intestinal transplantation. Study-level information: Transplantation in recipients was multivisceral, liver-intestinal, or isolated intestinal.

The TCR originated in a human patient who was an organ donor for intestinal transplantation. V and J are TRBV7-2 and TRBJ2-5, with a tentative D call TRBD1 (7 bases). This sample comprised alloreactive CD4+ T cells from a mixed lymphocyte reaction culture, obtained before transplantation. Subset: CFSE-low proliferating T cells sorted from approximately 6-day pre-transplant mixed lymphocyte reaction (GvH or HvG direction). The CDR3 DNA reads TGTGCCAGCAGCTTAGGGGCGACAGGGAGGAAGACCCAGTACTTC. Protein sequence: CASSLGATGRKTQYF.